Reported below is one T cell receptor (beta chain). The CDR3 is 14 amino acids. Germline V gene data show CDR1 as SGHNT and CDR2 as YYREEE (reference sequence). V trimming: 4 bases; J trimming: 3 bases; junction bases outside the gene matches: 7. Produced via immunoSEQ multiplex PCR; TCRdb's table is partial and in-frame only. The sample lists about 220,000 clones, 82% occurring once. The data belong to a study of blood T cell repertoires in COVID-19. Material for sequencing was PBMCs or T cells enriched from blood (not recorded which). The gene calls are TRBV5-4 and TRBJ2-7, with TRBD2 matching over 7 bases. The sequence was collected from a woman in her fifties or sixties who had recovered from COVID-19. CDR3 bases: TGTGCCAGCAGCGTCGGGACTAACCTCTACGAGCAGTACTTC. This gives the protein CASSVGTNLYEQYF.